The 23 T cell receptor beta chains in this list originate from one sample, sequenced in a study of T cells in Graves' hyperthyroidism and ophthalmopathy. It was RNA transcripts that yielded the amplified TCR beta CDR3 regions. First-round RT-PCR targeting the TCR CDR3 was performed with the HTBI primer set. TCRdb fed the multiplex PCR reads into MiXCR, producing one record per CDR3 protein. This sample has roughly 280,000 distinct CDR3 sequences; approximately 20% occur once, and the top ten carry roughly 60%. The source material was blood. The source is a young man with Graves' ophthalmopathy.

At least ten counts were recorded for this clonotype. The chain links TRBV11-3 to TRBJ2-3, with no clear D. Trimming took 0 bases from V and 8 from J, leaving 0 bases between them. Germline CDR1 is SGHNT and CDR2 is YENEEA. This CDR3 is built from 10 residues. CDR3 DNA: TGTGCCAGCAGCTTAGATACGCAGTATTTT. This codes for CASSLDTQYF.

The chain combines TRBV3-1 with TRBJ2-3; 13 bases are shared with TRBD2. Germline CDR1 is LGHDT and CDR2 is YNNKEL (reference sequence). The CDR3 is 15 amino acids. V lost 8 bases and J lost 2; bases outside the gene matches: 4. CDR3 protein: CASQGLAGYTDTQYF. DNA of the CDR3: TGTGCCAGCCAGGGACTAGCGGGATACACAGATACGCAGTATTTT.

The sample holds a few counts of this clonotype. J is TRBJ2-7 and V is TRBV20-1, with TRBD2 matching 9 bases. Losses at the gene ends were 5 bases for V and 7 bases for J; bases not matched to a gene: 9. In germline, CDR1 is DFQATT, CDR2 SNEGSKA (reference sequence). This CDR3 is built from 13 residues. The CDR3, as DNA: TGCAGTGCTGGGGGTAGCGGGAGAGGTGAGCAGTACTTC. It translates to CSAGGSGRGEQYF.

This clonotype was seen repeatedly, ten times or more. This chain joins TRBV20-1 and TRBJ1-1; D is ambiguous. Germline-derived CDR1 and CDR2 are DFQATT and SNEGSKA (reference sequence). This CDR3 is built from 14 residues. V was shortened by 1 base and J by 4 bases, with 13 bases between the two germline ends. This CDR3 is CSARVNPMGTEAFF. The CDR3, as DNA: TGCAGTGCTAGAGTTAATCCGATGGGCACTGAAGCTTTCTTT.

The sample holds one count of this clonotype. The rearrangement joins TRBV24-1 to TRBJ1-5; 7 positions match TRBD1. This CDR3 is built from 17 residues. The V gene's germline CDR1 is KGHDR and CDR2 SFDVKD. The J segment lost 4 bases and the V segment lost 2 bases, leaving 10 bases of the junction unmatched. CDR3 nucleotides: TGTGCCACCAGTGATTCCCAGAGGGGGCAGAGTAATCAGCCCCAGCATTTT. Protein: CATSDSQRGQSNQPQHF.

This clonotype was recorded many times. The V gene is TRBV20-1, the J gene TRBJ2-5, with 7 bases aligning to TRBD2. Trimming cost V 6 bases and J 2 bases; bases outside gene matches: 9. Looked up from germline, CDR1 is DFQATT and CDR2 is SNEGSKA (reference sequence). The CDR3 is 14 amino acids. Here the CDR3 DNA reads TGCAGTGCCCGCGATGGGGGGGAGCAAGAGACCCAGTACTTC. Protein: CSARDGGEQETQYF.

The chain is built from TRBV19 and TRBJ1-5; 7 nucleotides line up with TRBD1. Trimming cost V 6 bases and J 2 bases; bases outside gene matches: 4. This CDR3 comprises 14 residues. CDR1 is LNHDA, CDR2 SQIVND, per germline (reference sequence). CDR3 protein: CASRITGGNQPQHF. CDR3 bases: TGTGCCAGTAGGATTACAGGGGGCAATCAGCCCCAGCATTTT.

This clonotype turned up a few times. The rearrangement links TRBV18 to TRBJ1-1; 10 positions match TRBD1. CDR3 size: 15 residues. Trimming took 3 bases from V and 10 from J; bases not matched to a gene: 11. The V gene's germline CDR1 is KGHSH and CDR2 LQKENI. The CDR3 here is CASSPRGQGNRGAFF. The DNA of the CDR3 is TGTGCCAGCTCACCCCGGGGACAGGGGAACAGAGGAGCTTTCTTT.

This clonotype has just a few counts. The rearrangement links TRBV7-9 to TRBJ2-1; 7 nucleotides align to TRBD2. This CDR3 is 15 amino acids long. V trimming: 5 bases; J trimming: 8 bases; junction bases outside the gene matches: 12. Germline-derived CDR1 and CDR2 are SEHNR and FQNEAQ (reference sequence). The DNA for the CDR3 is TGTGCCAGCAGCCAAAGCTGGCGGGAGTTGGATGAGCAGTTCTTC. Amino acids: CASSQSWRELDEQFF.

The rearrangement joins TRBV7-3 to TRBJ2-1; the match to TRBD2 covers 12 bases. The V and J ends lost 5 bases and 5 bases, in that order; junction bases with no gene match: 13. The CDR3 contains 18 residues. Per germline, CDR1 SGHTA and CDR2 FQGTGA. In nucleotides, the CDR3 is TGTGCCAGCAGCCAACCAGGGCTAGCGGGAGGGTTGGACAATGAGCAGTTCTTC. Protein sequence: CASSQPGLAGGLDNEQFF.

The rearrangement joins TRBV19 to TRBJ1-1; 8 bases are shared with TRBD1. Trimming at V came to 4 bases and at J to 0 bases, leaving 4 bases not matched to a gene. Looked up from germline, CDR1 is LNHDA and CDR2 is SQIVND (reference sequence). This CDR3 spans 15 amino acids. In DNA form, the CDR3 reads TGTGCCAGTAGTAACAGGGGGAAGATGAACACTGAAGCTTTCTTT. Translated, it gives CASSNRGKMNTEAFF. Full variable domain (missing parts from reference TRBV19 and TRBJ1-1): DGGITQSPKYLFRKEGQNVTLSCEQNLNHDAMYWYRQDPGQGLRLIYYSQIVNDFQKGDIAEGYSVSREKKESFPLTVTSAQKNPTAFYLCASSNRGKMNTEAFFGQGTRLTVV.

This clonotype was seen repeatedly, ten times or more. The V call is TRBV12-3 or TRBV12-4, the J call TRBJ2-7; D not resolved. Trimming pared 6 bases from V and 5 bases from J, leaving 14 bases between. The CDR3 contains 13 residues. CDR3 nucleotide sequence: TGTGCCAGCAGCCCGGGTTTGTCAGACGAGCAGTACTTC. Its translation: CASSPGLSDEQYF.

This clonotype was counted only a few times. V usage is TRBV18 and J usage is TRBJ2-7; 7 bases line up with TRBD1. V gave up 6 bases and J gave up 3 bases; unmatched junction bases: 8. The CDR3 runs to 14 residues. Looked up from germline, CDR1 is KGHSH and CDR2 is LQKENI. CDR3 protein: CASSSTGSGYEQYF. CDR3 DNA: TGTGCCAGCTCCTCGACAGGGTCCGGCTACGAGCAGTACTTC.

DNA of the CDR3: TGCGCCAGCAGACAGGAGATCTCTGGGGCCAACGTCCTGACTTTC. It encodes CASRQEISGANVLTF. The chain joins TRBV5-1 to TRBJ2-6; tentatively, D is TRBD1 (5 bases). Germline loops: CDR1 SGHRS, CDR2 YFSETQ. The CDR3 runs to 15 residues. V lost 5 bases to trimming and J lost 0 bases, with 9 bases between them. The variable domain in full, with the rest retrieved from reference TRBV5-1 and TRBJ2-6, is KAGVTQTPRYLIKTRGQQVTLSCSPISGHRSVSWYQQTPGQGLQFLFEYFSETQRNKGNFPGRFSGRQFSNSRSEMNVSTLELGDSALYLCASRQEISGANVLTFGAGSRLTVL.

This clonotype was detected many times. The gene calls are TRBV20-1 and TRBJ2-7; D is possibly TRBD2 (6 bases). CDR3 size: 12 residues. Per the germline V gene, CDR1 is DFQATT and CDR2 is SNEGSKA (reference sequence). The germline V and J ends were trimmed by 0 bases and 4 bases, with 7 bases remaining between them. The CDR3, as DNA: TGCAGTGCTAGAGAAAGCGGGTACGAGCAGTACTTC. It codes for CSARESGYEQYF.

The table lists this clonotype with many counts. The rearrangement joins TRBV28 to TRBJ1-3; unclear D gene. Trimming cost V 8 bases and J 8 bases, with 16 bases left between them. Germline CDR1 and CDR2: MDHEN and SYDVKM. This CDR3 comprises 13 residues. Here the CDR3 reads CASAPGRRYTIYF. In DNA, the CDR3 is TGTGCCAGCGCCCCAGGACGGCGATACACCATATATTTT.

This clonotype was seen many times. DNA for the CDR3: TGTGCCAGCAGCTTGGACACAAACACCGGGGAGCTGTTTTTT. Translated: CASSLDTNTGELFF. This chain uses TRBV2 with TRBJ2-2; D perhaps matches TRBD1 (5 bases). Trimming removed 6 bases at V and 2 bases at J, with 10 bases between. The germline V gene has CDR1 SNHLY and CDR2 FYNNEI. The CDR3 covers 14 residues.

This clonotype was seen a single time. The rearrangement uses TRBV20-1 and TRBJ1-3; no reliable D call. CDR3 length equals 15 residues. CDR1 is DFQATT and CDR2 is SNEGSKA in the germline V gene (reference sequence). Trimming took 0 bases from V and 1 from J, leaving 10 bases between them. Here the CDR3 DNA reads TGCAGTGCTAGAGATCCCCAGGATTCTGGAAACACCATATATTTT. It encodes CSARDPQDSGNTIYF.

As DNA, the CDR3 is TGCGCCAGCAGCTCCGGACCGCGTACCACCGGGGAGCTGTTTTTT. It encodes CASSSGPRTTGELFF. This chain links TRBV5-1 with TRBJ2-2; D not resolved. The CDR3 extends over 15 amino acids. Trimming removed 3 bases at V and 4 bases at J, with 13 bases between. The germline V gene has CDR1 SGHRS and CDR2 YFSETQ.

This sequence joins TRBV29-1 and TRBJ1-2; a possible D gene is TRBD1 (6 bases). V shed 6 bases and J shed 2 bases, with 13 bases lying between them. Germline assignment: CDR1 SQVTM and CDR2 ANQGSEA. The CDR3 contains 13 residues. The CDR3 sequence is CSVDSSNNYGYTF. In nucleotides, the CDR3 is TGCAGCGTGGACAGTTCTAACAACTATGGCTACACCTTC.

This chain joins TRBV20-1 and TRBJ2-3; possible D gene TRBD2, 6 bases. The length of the CDR3 is 14 residues. Germline loops: CDR1 DFQATT, CDR2 SNEGSKA (reference sequence). V lost 2 bases to trimming and J lost 4 bases, with 13 bases between them. The CDR3 DNA is TGCAGTGCTAGACCGGGGGAGATACCAGATACGCAGTATTTT. The encoded protein is CSARPGEIPDTQYF.

This clonotype was seen a handful of times. In nucleotides, the CDR3 is TGTGCCAGCAGCTTAAATAGCGGGAGGGTCTATGAGCAGTTCTTC. Translated, it gives CASSLNSGRVYEQFF. The chain has TRBV7-2 and TRBJ2-1, with 11 bases that match TRBD2. This CDR3 region has 15 residues. Germline V gives CDR1 SGHTA, CDR2 FQGNSA. With V trimmed by 2 bases and J by 8 bases, 5 bases remained unmatched. Together with reference TRBV7-2 and TRBJ2-1, the CDR3 gives the full variable domain: GAGVSQSPSNKVTEKGKDVELRCDPISGHTALYWYRQSLGQGLEFLIYFQGNSAPDKSGLPSDRFSAERTGGSVSTLTIQRTQQEDSAVYLCASSLNSGRVYEQFFGPGTRLTVL.

The chain carries TRBV12-3 or TRBV12-4 and TRBJ2-2; TRBD1 matches 7 bases. The CDR3 has 13 residues. J gave up 2 bases and V 10 bases, and 4 bases lay outside the gene matches. In DNA form, the CDR3 reads TGTGCCACTGGGACAGTTAACACCGGGGAGCTGTTTTTT. The encoded protein is CATGTVNTGELFF.